The rows below give T cell receptor beta chains drawn from one sample of a study of patients and donors after allogeneic stem cell transplantation. TCRdb reanalysed the RT-PCR reads using MiXCR and keeps one entry per CDR3 protein. The data hold tens of thousands of distinct CDR3 sequences, with around 46% observed a single time. Sequences were obtained from blood, either unsorted or a sorted T cell fraction (not recorded which). The receptors shown here come from a human donor who was either an allogeneic HSCT recipient or a stem cell or donor lymphocyte infusion donor (not recorded which). It is not recorded whose cells these are; they may come from a transplant donor. CDR3s include the opening cysteine and the closing phenylalanine or tryptophan. The D gene is left open where the match is weak. Size is stated for part of the rows, as once, few or many counts, or as a class when the clone is expanded.

clone_size d_call j_call v_call cdr3_nt cdr3_aa
. . TRBJ1-2 TRBV20-1 TGCAGTGCTGGTCGGGGGGGTAACTATGGCTACACCTTC CSAGRGGNYGYTF
. TRBD2 TRBJ2-1 TRBV28 TGTGCCAGCTTACCGGGACTAGCGGGAGTGGAGGAGCAGTTCTTC CASLPGLAGVEEQFF
. . TRBJ1-1 TRBV12-3/TRBV12-4 TGTGCCAGCAGCCCGACAACAGGGCCTGAAGCTTTCTTT CASSPTTGPEAFF
. . TRBJ1-1 TRBV5-1 TGCGCCAGCAGCTTGGCCAATGCGGGAGAATTGAGCACTGAAGCTTTCTTT CASSLANAGELSTEAFF
. . TRBJ1-2 TRBV12-3/TRBV12-4 TGTGCCAGCAGTTCTTGGACCGGCTATGGCTACACCTTC CASSSWTGYGYTF
. . TRBJ2-7 TRBV29-1 TGCAGCGTTGGATACCTCGGGACTGGAGAGCAGTACTTC CSVGYLGTGEQYF
. . TRBJ2-1 TRBV11-1 TGTGCCAGCAGCCTAACGCCCGAGTGGGGCAATGAGCAGTTCTTC CASSLTPEWGNEQFF
. . TRBJ2-7 TRBV28 TGTGCCAGCAGTTTTGCTAACAGGGCTCACGAGCAGTACTTC CASSFANRAHEQYF
few . TRBJ1-1 TRBV28 TGTGCCAGCAGGTATCCAGTTACAGACACTGAAGCTTTCTTT CASRYPVTDTEAFF
. TRBD2 TRBJ2-2 TRBV5-1 TGCGCCAGCAGCCCCATAGCGGGAGAGTACACCGGGGAGCTGTTTTTT CASSPIAGEYTGELFF
. . TRBJ2-1 TRBV12-3/TRBV12-4 TGTGCCAGCAGTTTTGCGGGACGCCACAATGAGCAGTTCTTC CASSFAGRHNEQFF
few TRBD2 TRBJ2-1 TRBV20-1 TGCAGTGCACGCACTAGCGGATTCTCCTACAATGAGCAGTTCTTC CSARTSGFSYNEQFF
few . TRBJ1-5 TRBV4-3 TGCGCCAGCAGCCAAGATCGGCTGGTAGGGAGCACCGTCAATCAGCCCCAGCATTTT CASSQDRLVGSTVNQPQHF
. . TRBJ1-4 TRBV6-5 TGTGCCAGCAGGCAACAAGGGAATGAAAAACTGTTTTTT CASRQQGNEKLFF
. . TRBJ1-4 TRBV28 TGTGCCAGCAGTTCCAGGCAACAGGTTCTCTTTGGAGAAAAACTGTTTTTT CASSSRQQVLFGEKLFF
. TRBD1 TRBJ2-1 TRBV28 TGTGCCAGCAGTCCGGGACAGGGTATAGATGAGCAGTTCTTC CASSPGQGIDEQFF
. . TRBJ1-5 TRBV6-2/TRBV6-3 TGTGCCAGCAGTTACGGACTGAAGAATCAGCCCCAGCATTTT CASSYGLKNQPQHF
few TRBD1 TRBJ1-1 TRBV12-3/TRBV12-4 TGTGCCAGCAGTTTTCCGGGACAGGATTTTATGAACACTGAAGCTTTCTTT CASSFPGQDFMNTEAFF
. TRBD1 TRBJ1-5 TRBV7-2 TGTGCCAGCACACAAACAGGGGGCCTTAATCAGCCCCAGCATTTT CASTQTGGLNQPQHF
. . TRBJ2-3 TRBV18 TGTGCCAGCTCTCTCGAGAGCAGGGTCACAGATACGCAGTATTTT CASSLESRVTDTQYF
. . TRBJ1-3 TRBV28 TGTGCCAGCAGTTTAGCTGGGCTTGGGGGAAACACCATATATTTT CASSLAGLGGNTIYF
. . TRBJ1-2 TRBV20-1 TGCAGTGCTGCAAAGGGGGGTCCCTATGGCTACACCTTC CSAAKGGPYGYTF
few . TRBJ1-1 TRBV5-1 TGCGCCAGCAGCTTGGAGCGGGGGCCCGAGAACACTGAAGCTTTCTTT CASSLERGPENTEAFF
. . TRBJ1-2 TRBV9 TGTGCCAGCAGCGCACCCAATCGTGGGCCCGCTTATGGCTACACCTTC CASSAPNRGPAYGYTF
. . TRBJ2-7 TRBV20-1 . CSAPVAGGATF
. . TRBJ2-3 TRBV11-2 TGTGCCAGCAGCCCCGGTGTCCTCTACACAGATACGCAGTATTTT CASSPGVLYTDTQYF
. . TRBJ1-3 TRBV7-2 TGTGCCAGCAGCTTCCCAGGGGAAGCCTCTGGAAACACCATATATTTT CASSFPGEASGNTIYF
few . TRBJ1-1 TRBV7-3 TGTGCCAGCAGCTTAGGGGCCAGCACTGAAGCTTTCTTT CASSLGASTEAFF
. TRBD2 TRBJ2-1 TRBV10-3 TGTGCCATCACGAAGCGGGAGCAATACAATGAGCAGTTCTTC CAITKREQYNEQFF